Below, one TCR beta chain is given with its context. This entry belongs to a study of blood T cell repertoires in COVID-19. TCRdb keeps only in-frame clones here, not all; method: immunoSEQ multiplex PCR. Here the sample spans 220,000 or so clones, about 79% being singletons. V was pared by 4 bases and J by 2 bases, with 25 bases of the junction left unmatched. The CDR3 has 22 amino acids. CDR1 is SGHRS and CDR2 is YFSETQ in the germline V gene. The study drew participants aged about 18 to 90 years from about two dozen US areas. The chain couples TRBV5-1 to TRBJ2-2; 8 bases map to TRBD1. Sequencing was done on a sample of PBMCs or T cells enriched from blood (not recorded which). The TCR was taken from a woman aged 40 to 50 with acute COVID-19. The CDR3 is CASSQSSLDRVVSNLNTGELFF. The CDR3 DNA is TGCGCCAGCAGCCAATCGTCCCTGGACAGGGTGGTATCTAACCTTAACACCGGGGAGCTGTTTTTT.